A selection of T cell receptor beta chains follows, all from one sample in a study of long-term antiretroviral therapy in people with HIV. Assay: immunoSEQ multiplex PCR; the TCRdb copy retains only in-frame clones and omits some. The data show about 28,000 clones, about 88% seen once. The sample was unsorted PBMCs, taken 2 years after starting antiretroviral therapy. Every receptor here comes from a man in his fifties with HIV. CDR3s include the opening cysteine and the closing phenylalanine or tryptophan. A D gene is named only where the DNA matches it firmly. The size field is filled for only some rows; it gives once, few, many or a size class.

clone_size j_call d_call v_call cdr3_aa cdr3_nt
- TRBJ1-5 - TRBV10-2 CASSDRGPYSNQPQHF TGCGCCAGCAGTGACAGGGGTCCCTATAGCAATCAGCCCCAGCATTTT
- TRBJ2-1 - TRBV7-9 CASSLLRYNEQFF TGTGCCAGCAGCTTACTCAGATACAATGAGCAGTTCTTC
- TRBJ2-1 TRBD2 TRBV28 CASSPPLAGVGNEQFF TGTGCCAGCAGTCCCCCGCTAGCGGGAGTAGGCAATGAGCAGTTCTTC
- TRBJ1-1 - TRBV4-1 CASSQSLRTEAFF TGCGCCAGCAGCCAATCCTTGAGGACTGAAGCTTTCTTT
- TRBJ2-4 TRBD2 TRBV4-3 CASSPTLAGGHLNIQYF TGCGCCAGCAGCCCCACACTAGCGGGGGGGCATTTAAACATTCAGTACTTC
- TRBJ2-1 - TRBV9 CASSVGGVYNEQFF TGTGCCAGCAGCGTAGGAGGGGTCTACAATGAGCAGTTCTTC
- TRBJ1-2 TRBD1 TRBV5-1 CASRDRGKGPYGYTF TGCGCCAGCCGAGACAGGGGAAAGGGGCCCTATGGCTACACCTTC
once TRBJ2-2 - TRBV9 CASSVIGELFF TGTGCCAGCAGCGTAATCGGGGAGCTGTTTTTT
- TRBJ2-1 TRBD1 TRBV27 CASSWGQGGLYEQFF TGTGCCAGCAGCTGGGGACAGGGGGGTTTGTATGAGCAGTTCTTC
once TRBJ2-5 - TRBV11-3 CASSFSGRLTQYF TGTGCCAGCAGCTTTTCAGGGAGGCTAACCCAGTACTTC
- TRBJ1-1 - TRBV4-3 CASSFKGNTEAFF TGCGCCAGCAGCTTTAAAGGGAACACTGAAGCTTTCTTT
- TRBJ2-3 TRBD2 TRBV28 CASSRARLAGEADTQYF TGTGCCAGCAGCCGGGCAAGACTAGCGGGGGAAGCAGATACGCAGTATTTT
once TRBJ1-1 - TRBV5-1 CASSLAREDDTEAFF TGCGCCAGCAGCTTGGCCAGGGAAGACGACACTGAAGCTTTCTTT
- TRBJ2-7 - TRBV7-9 CASSPPPRSPYEQYF TGTGCCAGCAGCCCGCCCCCGAGGAGCCCCTACGAGCAGTACTTC
once TRBJ2-1 TRBD1 TRBV6-6 CASGLRGLNYNEQFF TGTGCCAGTGGCCTCAGGGGGCTCAACTACAATGAGCAGTTCTTC
- TRBJ1-1 - TRBV10-2 CASRVNTEAFF TGCGCCAGCAGGGTGAACACTGAAGCTTTCTTT
once TRBJ1-3 - TRBV2 CASSEATREFSGNTIYF TGTGCCAGCAGTGAAGCAACCAGGGAGTTCTCTGGAAACACCATATATTTT
- TRBJ1-5 - TRBV10-3 CAISPGQLNQPQHF TGTGCCATCAGCCCCGGACAGCTTAATCAGCCCCAGCATTTT
- TRBJ1-1 - TRBV6-4 CASSVTGKSTEAFF TGTGCCAGCAGTGTCACAGGGAAGAGCACTGAAGCTTTCTTT
few TRBJ1-5 - TRBV7-9 CASSQDSSNQPQHF TGTGCCAGCAGCCAAGACAGTAGCAATCAGCCCCAGCATTTT
- TRBJ2-5 TRBD2 TRBV2 CASSVLAGEETQYF TGTGCCAGCAGTGTATTAGCGGGAGAAGAGACCCAGTACTTC
- TRBJ2-7 - TRBV11-2 CASSKTRGDSYEQYF TGTGCCAGCAGCAAAACCAGGGGGGACTCCTACGAGCAGTACTTC
- TRBJ2-2 TRBD1 TRBV5-1 CASSLGQGAFSGELFF TGCGCCAGCAGCTTGGGACAGGGGGCTTTTTCCGGGGAGCTGTTTTTT
- TRBJ1-4 - TRBV9 CASSVSGAVREKLFF TGTGCCAGCAGCGTGTCTGGGGCGGTAAGAGAAAAACTGTTTTTT
- TRBJ2-7 TRBD1 TRBV27 CASSPGSGQSSYEQYF TGTGCCAGCAGCCCAGGGTCGGGACAGAGCTCCTACGAGCAGTACTTC
- TRBJ2-3 TRBD2 TRBV5-3 CARSSASGGHTDTQYF TGTGCCAGAAGTTCAGCCAGCGGGGGGCACACAGATACGCAGTATTTT